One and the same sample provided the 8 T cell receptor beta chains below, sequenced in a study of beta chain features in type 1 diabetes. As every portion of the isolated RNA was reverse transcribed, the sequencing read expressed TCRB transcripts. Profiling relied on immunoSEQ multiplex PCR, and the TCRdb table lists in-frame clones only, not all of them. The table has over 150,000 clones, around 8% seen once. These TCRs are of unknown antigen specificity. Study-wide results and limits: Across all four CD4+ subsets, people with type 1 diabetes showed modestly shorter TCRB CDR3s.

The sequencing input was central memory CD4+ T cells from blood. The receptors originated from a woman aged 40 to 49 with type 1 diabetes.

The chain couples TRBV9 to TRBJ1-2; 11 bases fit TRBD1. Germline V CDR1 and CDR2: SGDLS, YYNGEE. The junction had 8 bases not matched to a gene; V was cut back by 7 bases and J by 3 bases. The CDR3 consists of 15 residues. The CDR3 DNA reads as TGTGCCAGCGGCGGGACAGGGGGGAATGACTATGGCTACACCTTC. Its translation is CASGGTGGNDYGYTF. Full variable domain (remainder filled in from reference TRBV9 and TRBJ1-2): DSGVTQTPKHLITATGQRVTLRCSPRSGDLSVYWYQQSLDQGLQFLIQYYNGEERAKGNILERFSAQQFPDLHSELNLSSLELGDSALYFCASGGTGGNDYGYTFGSGTRLTVV.

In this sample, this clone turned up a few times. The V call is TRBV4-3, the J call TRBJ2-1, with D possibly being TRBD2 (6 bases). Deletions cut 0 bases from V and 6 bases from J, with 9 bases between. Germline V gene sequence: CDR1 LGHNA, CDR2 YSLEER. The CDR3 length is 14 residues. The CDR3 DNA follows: TGCGCCAGCAGCCAAGACCAGGGAGGCAATGAGCAGTTCTTC. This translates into CASSQDQGGNEQFF.

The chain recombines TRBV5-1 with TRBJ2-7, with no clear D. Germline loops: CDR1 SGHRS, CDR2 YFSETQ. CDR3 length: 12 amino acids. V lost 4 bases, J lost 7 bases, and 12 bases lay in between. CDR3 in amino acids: CASSLRPGEQYF. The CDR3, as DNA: TGCGCCAGCAGCCTCCGACCAGGAGAGCAGTACTTC.

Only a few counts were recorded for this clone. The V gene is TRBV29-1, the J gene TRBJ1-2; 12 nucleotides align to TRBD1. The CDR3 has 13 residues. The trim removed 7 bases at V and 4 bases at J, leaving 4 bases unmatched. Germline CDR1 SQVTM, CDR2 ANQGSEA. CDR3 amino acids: CSAPGQGAYGYTF. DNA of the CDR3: TGCAGCGCCCCGGGACAGGGGGCCTATGGCTACACCTTC.

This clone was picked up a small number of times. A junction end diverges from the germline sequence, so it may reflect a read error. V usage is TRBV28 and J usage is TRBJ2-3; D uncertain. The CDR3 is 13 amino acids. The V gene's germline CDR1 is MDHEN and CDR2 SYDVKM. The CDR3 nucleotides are TGTGCCAGCAGTTTAGTTAGCACGGATACGCAGTATTTT. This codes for CASSLVSTDTQYF.

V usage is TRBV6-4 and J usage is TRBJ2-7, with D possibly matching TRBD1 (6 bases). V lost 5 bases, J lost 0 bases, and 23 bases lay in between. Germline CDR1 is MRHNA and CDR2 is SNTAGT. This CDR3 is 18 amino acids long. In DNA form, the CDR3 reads TGTGCCAGCAGTTACGGGGCACAGGGCCGCAGGAGCTCCTACGAGCAGTACTTC. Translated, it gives CASSYGAQGRRSSYEQYF.

The CDR3 DNA follows: TGTGCCACCAGCAGAGATGGGTGGCTCAGAGGTGGCAATGAGCAGTTCTTC. It translates to CATSRDGWLRGGNEQFF. The V call is TRBV15, the J call TRBJ2-1, with D uncertain. The CDR3 has 17 amino acids. The V gene's germline CDR1 is LNHNV and CDR2 YYDKDF (reference sequence). V dropped 0 bases and J dropped 6 bases, with 18 bases sitting between them.

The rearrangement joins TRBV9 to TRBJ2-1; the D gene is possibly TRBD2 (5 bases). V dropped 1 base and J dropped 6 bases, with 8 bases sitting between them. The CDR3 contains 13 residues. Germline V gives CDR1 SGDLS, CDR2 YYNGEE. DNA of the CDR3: TGTGCCAGCAGCGTAAGGCTAGCCAATGAGCAGTTCTTC. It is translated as CASSVRLANEQFF.